This T cell receptor beta chain was identified in a study of metastatic and nonmetastatic thyroid tumors. TCRdb reassembled clones from the PCR reads with MiXCR. This sample has some 11,000 clones; roughly a third occur once, and the top ten carry roughly 12%. Trimming pared 0 bases from V and 0 bases from J, leaving 12 bases between. The CDR3 spans 16 residues. The germline V gene has CDR1 MNHEY and CDR2 SVGEGT. No patient received treatment before thyroid surgery. The sample consisted of tumor tissue. The rearrangement joins TRBV6-2 or TRBV6-3 to TRBJ2-7; the D gene is possibly TRBD2 (6 bases). The sequence derives from a female donor with papillary thyroid cancer or a benign thyroid nodule (not recorded which). Some clones in this sample may be carry-over from other donors' samples. The CDR3 region has the DNA TGTGCCAGCAGTTACTCGAGGAGGGTGAGCTCCTACGAGCAGTACTTC. It translates to CASSYSRRVSSYEQYF.